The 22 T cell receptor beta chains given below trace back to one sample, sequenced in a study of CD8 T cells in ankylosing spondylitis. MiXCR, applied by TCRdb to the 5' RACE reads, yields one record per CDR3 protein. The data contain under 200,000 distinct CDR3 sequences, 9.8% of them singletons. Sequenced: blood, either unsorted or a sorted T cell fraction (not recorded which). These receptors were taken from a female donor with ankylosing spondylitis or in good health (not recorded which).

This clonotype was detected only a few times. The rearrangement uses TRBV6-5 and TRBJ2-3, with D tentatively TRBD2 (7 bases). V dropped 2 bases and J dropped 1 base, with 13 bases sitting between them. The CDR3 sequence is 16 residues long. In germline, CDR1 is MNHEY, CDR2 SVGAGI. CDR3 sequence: CASSYPQGGGTDTQYF. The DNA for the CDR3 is TGTGCCAGCAGTTACCCACAGGGAGGGGGCACAGATACGCAGTATTTT.

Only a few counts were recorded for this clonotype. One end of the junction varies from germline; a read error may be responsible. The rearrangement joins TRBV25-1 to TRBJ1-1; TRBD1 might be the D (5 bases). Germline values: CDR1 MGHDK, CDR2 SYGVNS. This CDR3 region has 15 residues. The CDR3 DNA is TGTGCCAGCAGCGAATACGGGGGAGAGGACACTGAAGCTTTCTTT. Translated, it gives CASSEYGGEDTEAFF.

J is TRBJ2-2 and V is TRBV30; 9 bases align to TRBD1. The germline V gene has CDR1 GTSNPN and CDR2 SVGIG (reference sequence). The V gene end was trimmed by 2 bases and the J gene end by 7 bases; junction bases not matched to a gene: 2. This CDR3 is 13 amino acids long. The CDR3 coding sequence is TGTGCCTGGAGTACAGGGGGCGACGGGGAGCTGTTTTTT. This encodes CAWSTGGDGELFF.

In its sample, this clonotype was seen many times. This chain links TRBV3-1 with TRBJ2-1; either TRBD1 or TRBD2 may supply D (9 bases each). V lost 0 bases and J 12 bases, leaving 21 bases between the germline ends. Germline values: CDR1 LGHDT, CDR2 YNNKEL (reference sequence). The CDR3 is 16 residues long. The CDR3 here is CASSQEGQGLTSGQFF. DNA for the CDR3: TGTGCCAGCAGCCAAGAGGGACAGGGATTGACTAGCGGGCAGTTCTTC.

The CDR3 spells CASSGNQFF. The CDR3 DNA reads TGTGCCAGCTCAGGAAATCAGTTCTTC. The chain is built from TRBV6-2 or TRBV6-3 and TRBJ2-1; D gene ambiguous. The CDR3 runs to 9 residues. CDR1 is MNHEY and CDR2 is SVGEGT in the germline V gene. V was clipped by 8 bases and J by 13 bases, with 9 bases between them.

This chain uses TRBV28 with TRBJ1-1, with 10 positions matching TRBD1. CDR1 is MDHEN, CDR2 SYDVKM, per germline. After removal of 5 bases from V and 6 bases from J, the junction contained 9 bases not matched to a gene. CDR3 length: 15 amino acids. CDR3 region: CASSIEGQGRAEAFF. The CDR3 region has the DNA TGTGCCAGCAGTATCGAGGGACAGGGGAGGGCTGAAGCTTTCTTT. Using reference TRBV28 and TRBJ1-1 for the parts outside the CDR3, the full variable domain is DVKVTQSSRYLVKRTGEKVFLECVQDMDHENMFWYRQDPGLGLRLIYFSYDVKMKEKGDIPEGYSVSREKKERFSLILESASTNQTSMYLCASSIEGQGRAEAFFGQGTRLTVV.

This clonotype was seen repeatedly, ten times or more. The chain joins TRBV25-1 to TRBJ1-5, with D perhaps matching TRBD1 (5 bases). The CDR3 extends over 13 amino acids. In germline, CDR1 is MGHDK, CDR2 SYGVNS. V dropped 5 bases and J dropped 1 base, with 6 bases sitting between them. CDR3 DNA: TGTGCCAGCAGTAGACAGAGCAATCAGCCCCAGCATTTT. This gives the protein CASSRQSNQPQHF.

CDR3 DNA sequence: TGTGCCAGCAGTACCCTACAGGGGAACTATGGCTACACCTTC. It translates to CASSTLQGNYGYTF. The chain links TRBV27 to TRBJ1-2, with 7 bases matching TRBD1. J was trimmed by 2 bases and V by 5 bases; bases with no gene match: 5. CDR1 MNHEY and CDR2 SMNVEV come from the germline V gene (reference sequence). This CDR3 comprises 14 residues.

The CDR3 sequence: CASSIAGTPTMNTEAFF. Here the CDR3 DNA reads TGTGCCAGTAGTATAGCGGGAACCCCAACCATGAACACTGAAGCTTTCTTT. This chain links TRBV19 with TRBJ1-1, with D uncertain. This CDR3 is built from 17 residues. Trimming shortened V by 1 base and J by 0 bases, and 15 bases separated the two germline ends. CDR1 LNHDA and CDR2 SQIVND come from the germline V gene (reference sequence).

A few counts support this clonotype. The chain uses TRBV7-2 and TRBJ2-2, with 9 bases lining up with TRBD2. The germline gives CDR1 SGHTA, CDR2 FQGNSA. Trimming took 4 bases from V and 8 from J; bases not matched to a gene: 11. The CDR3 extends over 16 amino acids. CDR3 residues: CASSSAGASGMGELFF. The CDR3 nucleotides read TGTGCCAGCAGCTCTGCAGGGGCTAGCGGGATGGGGGAGCTGTTTTTT.

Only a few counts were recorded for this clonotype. The CDR3 DNA reads TGTGCCTGGAGTGGGTTAAGGTTGGAGACCCAGTACTTC. This translates into CAWSGLRLETQYF. This sequence joins TRBV30 and TRBJ2-5; no firm D call. The V end lost 1 base, the J end lost 5 bases, and 11 bases lay between the germline ends. Germline V lookup: CDR1 GTSNPN, CDR2 SVGIG (reference sequence). The CDR3 consists of 13 residues. Combining the CDR3 with reference TRBV30 and TRBJ2-5 gives the whole variable domain SQTIHQWPATLVQPVGSPLSLECTVEGTSNPNLYWYRQAAGRGLQLLFYSVGIGQISSEVPQNLSASRPQDRQFILSSKKLLLSDSGFYLCAWSGLRLETQYFGPGTRLLVL.

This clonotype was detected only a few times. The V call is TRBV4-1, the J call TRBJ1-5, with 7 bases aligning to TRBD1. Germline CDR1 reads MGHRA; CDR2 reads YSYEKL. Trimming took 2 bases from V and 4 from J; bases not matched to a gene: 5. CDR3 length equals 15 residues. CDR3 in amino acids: CASSQSDRVNQPQHF. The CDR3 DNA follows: TGCGCCAGCAGCCAATCCGACAGGGTGAATCAGCCCCAGCATTTT.

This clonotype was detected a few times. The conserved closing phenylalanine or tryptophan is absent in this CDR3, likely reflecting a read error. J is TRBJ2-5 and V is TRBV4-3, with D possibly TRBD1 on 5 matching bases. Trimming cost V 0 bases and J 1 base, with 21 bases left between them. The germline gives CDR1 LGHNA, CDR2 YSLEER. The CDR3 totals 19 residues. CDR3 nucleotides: TGCGCCAGCAGCCAAGATCTCCCCGGACCCAGGGATGTCCAAGAGACCCAGTACCTC. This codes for CASSQDLPGPRDVQETQYL.

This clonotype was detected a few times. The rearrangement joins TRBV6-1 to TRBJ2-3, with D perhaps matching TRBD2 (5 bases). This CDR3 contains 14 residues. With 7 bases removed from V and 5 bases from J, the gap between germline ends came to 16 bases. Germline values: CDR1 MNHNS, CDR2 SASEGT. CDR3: CASTPGNRLDTQYF. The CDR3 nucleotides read TGTGCCAGCACCCCCGGGAATCGTCTAGATACGCAGTATTTT.

The CDR3 sequence is CASSSRIRRTGELFF. The CDR3 DNA reads as TGTGCCAGCAGCTCCCGGATCCGGAGAACCGGGGAGCTGTTTTTT. J is TRBJ2-2 and V is TRBV28; no reliable D call. The germline V gene has CDR1 MDHEN and CDR2 SYDVKM. Trimming cost V 6 bases and J 5 bases, with 16 bases left between them. This CDR3 has 15 amino acids.

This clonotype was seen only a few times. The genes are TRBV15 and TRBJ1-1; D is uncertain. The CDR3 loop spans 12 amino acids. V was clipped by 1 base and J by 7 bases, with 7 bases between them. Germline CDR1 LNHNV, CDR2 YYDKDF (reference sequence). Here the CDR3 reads CATSRVGFEAFF. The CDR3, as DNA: TGTGCCACCAGCAGAGTGGGTTTTGAAGCTTTCTTT.

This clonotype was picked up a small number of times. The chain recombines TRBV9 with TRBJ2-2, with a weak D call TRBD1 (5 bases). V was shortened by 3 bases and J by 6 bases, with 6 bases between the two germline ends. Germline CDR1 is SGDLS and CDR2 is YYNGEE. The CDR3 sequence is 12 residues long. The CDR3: CASSGRAGELFF. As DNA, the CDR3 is TGTGCCAGCAGCGGCAGGGCCGGGGAGCTGTTTTTT.

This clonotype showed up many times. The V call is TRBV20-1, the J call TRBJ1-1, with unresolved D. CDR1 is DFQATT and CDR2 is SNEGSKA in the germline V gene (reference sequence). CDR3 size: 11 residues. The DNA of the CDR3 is TGCAGGGTTGAACTGAACACTGAAGCTTTCTTT. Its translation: CRVELNTEAFF.

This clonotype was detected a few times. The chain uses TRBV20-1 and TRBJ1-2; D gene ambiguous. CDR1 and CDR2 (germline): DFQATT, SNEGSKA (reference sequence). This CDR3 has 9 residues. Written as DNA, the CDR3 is TGCAGCGGGAACTATGGCTACACCTTC. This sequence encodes CSGNYGYTF.

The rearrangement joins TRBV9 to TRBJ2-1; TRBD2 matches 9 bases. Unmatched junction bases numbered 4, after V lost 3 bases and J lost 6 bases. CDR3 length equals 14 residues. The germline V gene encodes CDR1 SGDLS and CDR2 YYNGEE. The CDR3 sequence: CASSGGTSTNEQFF. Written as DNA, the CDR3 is TGTGCCAGCAGCGGAGGGACTAGCACCAATGAGCAGTTCTTC.

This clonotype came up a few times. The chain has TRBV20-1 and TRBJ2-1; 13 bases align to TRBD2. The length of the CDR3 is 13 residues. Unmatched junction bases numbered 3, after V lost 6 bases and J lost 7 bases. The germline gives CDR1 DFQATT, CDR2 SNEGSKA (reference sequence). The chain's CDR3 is CSARTSGSNEQFF. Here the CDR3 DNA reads TGCAGTGCCAGGACTAGCGGGAGTAATGAGCAGTTCTTC.

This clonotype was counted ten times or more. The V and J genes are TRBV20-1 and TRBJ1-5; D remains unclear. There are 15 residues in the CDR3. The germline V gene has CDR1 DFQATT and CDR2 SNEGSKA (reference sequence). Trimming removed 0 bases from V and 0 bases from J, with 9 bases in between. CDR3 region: CSARDLEVSNQPQHF. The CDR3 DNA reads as TGCAGTGCTAGAGATCTCGAGGTTAGCAATCAGCCCCAGCATTTT.